A selection of T cell receptor beta chains follows, all from one sample in a study of neurological immune-mediated disorders. TCRdb used MiXCR to reprocess the 5' RACE reads, holding one entry per CDR3 protein. Of roughly 52,000 distinct CDR3 sequences listed, about 5.6% are singletons. Material for sequencing was CD4+ T cells from blood. The receptors derive from a woman aged 18-29 years with multiple sclerosis. CDR3s include the opening cysteine and the closing phenylalanine or tryptophan. D genes are given only for firm matches. Size tells how often a clone was seen (once, few, many) or the class of an expanded clone, and some rows leave it out.

>TRBV29-1|many|TRBJ1-2|NA
CSVAQLGGWGYTF
TGCAGCGTTGCGCAGCTCGGGGGCTGGGGCTACACCTTC
>TRBV20-1|NA|TRBJ1-4|NA
CSARRRGISEKLFF
TGCAGTGCTAGACGACGAGGGATAAGCGAAAAACTGTTTTTT
>TRBV4-3|many|TRBJ2-3|NA
CASSQDREYTQYF
TGCGCCAGCAGCCAAGACAGGGAATATACGCAGTATTTT
>TRBV3-1|many|TRBJ2-1|NA
CASSQDRSNEQFF
TGTGCCAGCAGCCAAGATCGTAGCAATGAGCAGTTCTTC
>TRBV20-1|many|TRBJ2-2|NA
CSARGAENTGELFF
TGCAGTGCTAGAGGGGCAGAGAACACCGGGGAGCTGTTTTTT
>TRBV12-5|many|TRBJ1-1|NA
CASGLQVTEAFF
TGTGCTAGTGGTTTACAGGTAACTGAAGCTTTCTTT
>TRBV5-1|many|TRBJ2-3|NA
CASSLTPLGTQYF
TGCGCCAGCAGCTTGACCCCACTGGGCACGCAGTATTTT
>TRBV15|few|TRBJ1-2|NA
CATSRDGKQGRDGYTF
TGTGCCACCAGCAGAGATGGGAAACAGGGCCGAGATGGCTACACCTTC
>TRBV12-3/TRBV12-4|many|TRBJ1-6|NA
CASSFTADNSPLHF
TGTGCCAGCAGTTTTACAGCCGATAATTCACCCCTCCACTTT
>TRBV7-2|many|TRBJ2-1|NA
CASSLAGLSNEQFF
TGTGCCAGCAGCTTAGCGGGACTCTCCAATGAGCAGTTCTTC
>TRBV7-2|many|TRBJ2-5|NA
CASSLDGALVKTQYF
TGTGCCAGCAGTTTGGACGGTGCGCTGGTGAAGACCCAGTACTTC
>TRBV20-1|many|TRBJ1-4|NA
CSARYDAKLFF
TGCAGTGCTAGATACGACGCGAAACTGTTTTTT
>TRBV24-1|few|TRBJ2-7|TRBD1
CATSDGRDRADEQYF
TGTGCCACCAGTGATGGACGGGACAGGGCGGACGAGCAGTACTTC
>TRBV10-1|many|TRBJ2-3|TRBD2
CASSESGSGATDTQYF
TGCGCCAGCAGTGAGTCGGGTAGCGGGGCCACAGATACGCAGTATTTT
>TRBV5-1|many|TRBJ1-2|NA
CASSLRQLGYGYTF
TGCGCCAGCAGCTTGAGACAGCTGGGCTATGGCTACACCTTC
>TRBV29-1|many|TRBJ2-6|NA
CSVGLGGANVLTF
TGCAGCGTTGGATTGGGGGGGGCCAACGTCCTGACTTTC
>TRBV3-1|many|TRBJ2-4|NA
CASSHVGSAKNIQYF
TGTGCCAGCAGCCATGTGGGATCAGCCAAAAACATTCAGTACTTC
>TRBV19|many|TRBJ1-5|NA
CASSSRAGNQPQHF
TGTGCCAGTAGTTCCAGGGCAGGGAATCAGCCCCAGCATTTT
>TRBV7-8|many|TRBJ2-4|TRBD1
CASSLLQTGGFPYIQYF
TGTGCCAGCAGCTTATTACAGACAGGGGGTTTTCCGTACATTCAGTACTTC
>TRBV20-1|many|TRBJ2-7|NA
CSARNQHRSSYEQYF
TGCAGTGCTCGAAATCAACACAGGAGCTCCTACGAGCAGTACTTC
>TRBV29-1|many|TRBJ1-1|NA
CSGQLARDTEAFF
TGCAGCGGCCAACTAGCTCGGGACACTGAAGCTTTCTTT
>TRBV29-1|few|TRBJ2-1|TRBD2
CSVEGLAADNEQFF
TGCAGCGTTGAGGGACTAGCGGCCGACAATGAGCAGTTCTTC
>TRBV7-3|many|TRBJ2-3|NA
CASSLSPSGDTQYF
TGTGCCAGCAGCTTATCCCCATCCGGGGATACGCAGTATTTT
>TRBV7-6|NA|TRBJ2-1|NA
CASSLAPGRYDEQFF
TGTGCCAGCAGCTTAGCTCCGGGGAGGTACGATGAGCAGTTCTTC
>TRBV5-1|few|TRBJ1-2|NA
CASSFRTAYGYTF
TGCGCCAGCAGCTTCCGCACAGCCTATGGCTACACCTTC
>TRBV6-1|many|TRBJ2-1|TRBD2
CASSGRFSSGRADNEQFF
TGTGCCAGCAGTGGACGGTTCTCTAGCGGGAGGGCGGACAATGAGCAGTTCTTC
>TRBV5-1|many|TRBJ2-5|NA
CASSPDLKETQYF
TGCGCCAGCAGCCCGGACCTGAAAGAGACCCAGTACTTC
>TRBV7-9|few|TRBJ1-4|TRBD1
CASSSGTGRGDEKLFF
TGTGCCAGCAGCTCAGGGACAGGAAGGGGCGATGAAAAACTGTTTTTT
>TRBV20-1|NA|TRBJ1-1|TRBD1
CSATGGGAHDTEAFF
TGCAGTGCTACAGGGGGGGGGGCGCACGACACTGAAGCTTTCTTT
>TRBV20-1|many|TRBJ2-5|NA
CSARSLVFGETQYF
TGCAGTGCTAGATCACTAGTGTTCGGAGAGACCCAGTACTTC
>TRBV5-1|many|TRBJ2-3|NA
CASSLSVGKPTSTDTQYF
TGCGCCAGCAGCTTGTCTGTGGGAAAGCCCACGAGCACAGATACGCAGTATTTT
>TRBV3-1|many|TRBJ2-1|NA
CASSQARGNEQFF
TGTGCCAGCAGCCAGGCGAGGGGCAATGAGCAGTTCTTC
>TRBV11-1|NA|TRBJ2-1|NA
CASSRTVYNEQFF
TGTGCCAGCAGCCGCACAGTGTACAATGAGCAGTTCTTC
>TRBV28|many|TRBJ2-5|TRBD2
CASSPGLAGVIQETQYF
TGTGCCAGCAGTCCGGGACTAGCGGGGGTTATCCAAGAGACCCAGTACTTC
>TRBV5-6|many|TRBJ2-1|TRBD2
CASSLPSGGAYNEQFF
TGTGCCAGCAGCTTGCCTAGCGGGGGGGCTTACAATGAGCAGTTCTTC
>TRBV20-1|many|TRBJ2-5|TRBD2
CSAEGTSGGAGETQYF
TGCAGTGCTGAGGGGACTAGCGGGGGGGCAGGGGAGACCCAGTACTTC
>TRBV6-5|many|TRBJ2-5|NA
CASSYRVQETQYF
TGTGCCAGCAGTTACAGGGTTCAAGAGACCCAGTACTTC
>TRBV20-1|many|TRBJ2-7|NA
CSAQNRDYEQYF
TGCAGTGCCCAGAACAGGGACTACGAGCAGTACTTC
>TRBV20-1|many|TRBJ1-6|NA
CSATPRAWSPLHF
TGCAGTGCAACCCCCCGGGCATGGTCACCCCTCCACTTT
>TRBV12-3/TRBV12-4|many|TRBJ2-1|NA
CASSLAMSIIEQFF
TGTGCCAGCAGTTTAGCGATGTCTATTATTGAGCAGTTCTTC
>TRBV12-3/TRBV12-4|many|TRBJ2-7|NA
CASSLPTRGRSYEQYF
TGTGCCAGCAGCCTACCCACGAGGGGACGGTCCTACGAGCAGTACTTC
>TRBV5-1|many|TRBJ2-5|TRBD2
CASSGGLAGVETQYF
TGCGCCAGCAGCGGGGGACTAGCGGGAGTGGAGACCCAGTACTTC
>TRBV11-2|few|TRBJ1-3|NA
CASSLAAVASGNTIYF
TGTGCCAGCAGCTTAGCGGCTGTGGCCTCTGGAAACACCATATATTTT
>TRBV7-9|many|TRBJ2-3|NA
CASSRDPTTDTQYF
TGTGCCAGCAGCCGGGACCCCACCACAGATACGCAGTATTTT
>TRBV5-1|many|TRBJ2-2|TRBD2
CASSARGSRAGELFF
TGCGCCAGCAGCGCGCGCGGGAGTCGGGCCGGGGAGCTGTTTTTT
>TRBV10-1|NA|TRBJ2-3|TRBD2
CASSDGGTSGTDTQYF
TGCGCCAGCAGTGATGGCGGGACTAGCGGCACAGATACGCAGTATTTT
>TRBV29-1|NA|TRBJ1-1|NA
CSVGGRTAEAFF
TGCAGCGTTGGGGGCCGTACGGCTGAAGCTTTCTTT
>TRBV15|many|TRBJ2-5|NA
CATSRDLSAAGETQYF
TGTGCCACCAGCAGAGATTTATCCGCGGCGGGCGAGACCCAGTACTTC
>TRBV5-1|many|TRBJ2-2|TRBD2
CASSLGTSGANTGELFF
TGCGCCAGCAGCTTGGGGACTAGCGGCGCGAACACCGGGGAGCTGTTTTTT
>TRBV20-1|many|TRBJ2-1|NA
CSSPSVEAPQNNEQFF
TGCAGTTCACCATCAGTAGAGGCTCCCCAAAACAATGAGCAGTTCTTC
>TRBV6-5|many|TRBJ2-6|NA
CASSYSGTIHSGANVLTF
TGTGCCAGCAGTTACTCGGGGACGATTCACTCTGGGGCCAACGTCCTGACTTTC
>TRBV7-9|many|TRBJ2-3|TRBD2
CASRLASGSTDTQYF
TGTGCCAGCAGGTTAGCTAGCGGTAGCACAGATACGCAGTATTTT
>TRBV12-3/TRBV12-4|many|TRBJ1-2|NA
CASSAGQALAGYTF
TGTGCCAGCAGTGCGGGGCAGGCTCTTGCTGGCTACACCTTC
>TRBV20-1|many|TRBJ2-1|NA
CSARDIKGTFDEQFF
TGCAGTGCTAGAGATATCAAGGGGACTTTCGATGAGCAGTTCTTC
>TRBV10-2|once|TRBJ2-3|TRBD2
CASSEPLLAGVPDTQYF
TGCGCCAGCAGTGAGCCCCTCCTCGCGGGAGTCCCGGATACGCAGTATTTT